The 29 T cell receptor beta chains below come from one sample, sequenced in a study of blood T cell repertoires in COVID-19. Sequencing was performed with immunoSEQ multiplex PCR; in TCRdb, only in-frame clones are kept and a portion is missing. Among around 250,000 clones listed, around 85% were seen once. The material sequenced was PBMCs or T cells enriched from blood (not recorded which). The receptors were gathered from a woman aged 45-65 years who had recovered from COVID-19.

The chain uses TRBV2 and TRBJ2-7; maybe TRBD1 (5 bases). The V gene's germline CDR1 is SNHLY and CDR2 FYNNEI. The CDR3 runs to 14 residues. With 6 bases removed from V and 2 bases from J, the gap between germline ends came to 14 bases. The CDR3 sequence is CASSLQETAYEQYF. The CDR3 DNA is TGTGCCAGCAGCCTACAGGAGACCGCCTACGAGCAGTACTTC.

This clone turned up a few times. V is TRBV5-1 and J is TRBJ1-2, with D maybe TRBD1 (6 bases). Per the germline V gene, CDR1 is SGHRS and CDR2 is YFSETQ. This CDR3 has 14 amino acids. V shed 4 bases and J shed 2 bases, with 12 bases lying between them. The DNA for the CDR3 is TGCGCCAGCAGCCCGGGACACGCAAACTATGGCTACACCTTC. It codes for CASSPGHANYGYTF.

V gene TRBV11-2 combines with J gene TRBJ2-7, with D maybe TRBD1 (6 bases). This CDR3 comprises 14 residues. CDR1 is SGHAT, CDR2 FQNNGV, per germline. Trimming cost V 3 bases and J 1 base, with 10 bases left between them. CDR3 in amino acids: CASSFLQGSYEQYF. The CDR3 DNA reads TGTGCCAGCAGCTTCTTACAGGGTTCCTACGAGCAGTACTTC.

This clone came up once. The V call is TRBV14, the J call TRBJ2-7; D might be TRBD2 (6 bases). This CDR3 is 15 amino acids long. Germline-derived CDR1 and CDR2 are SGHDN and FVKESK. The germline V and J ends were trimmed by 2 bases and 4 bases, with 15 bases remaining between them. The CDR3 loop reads CASSQLGGKSYEQYF. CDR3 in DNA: TGTGCCAGCAGCCAACTCGGGGGTAAAAGTTACGAGCAGTACTTC.

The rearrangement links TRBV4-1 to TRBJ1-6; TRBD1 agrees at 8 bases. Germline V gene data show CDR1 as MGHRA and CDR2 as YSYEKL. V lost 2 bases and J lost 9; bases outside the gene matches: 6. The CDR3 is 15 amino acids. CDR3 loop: CASSQRTQGASPLHF. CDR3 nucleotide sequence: TGCGCCAGCAGCCAAAGGACCCAGGGGGCTTCACCCCTCCACTTT.

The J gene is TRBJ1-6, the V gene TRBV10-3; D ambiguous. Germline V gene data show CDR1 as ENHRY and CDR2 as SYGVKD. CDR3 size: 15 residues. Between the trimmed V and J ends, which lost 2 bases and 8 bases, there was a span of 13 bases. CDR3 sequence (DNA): TGTGCCATCAGTGAGGAGGGTTTCGTATATTCACCCCTCCACTTT. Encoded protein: CAISEEGFVYSPLHF.

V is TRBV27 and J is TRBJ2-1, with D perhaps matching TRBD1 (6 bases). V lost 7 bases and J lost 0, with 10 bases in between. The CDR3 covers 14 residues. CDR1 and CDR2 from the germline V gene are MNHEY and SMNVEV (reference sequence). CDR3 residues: CASTSGASYNEQFF. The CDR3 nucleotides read TGTGCCAGCACGTCAGGGGCCTCCTACAATGAGCAGTTCTTC.

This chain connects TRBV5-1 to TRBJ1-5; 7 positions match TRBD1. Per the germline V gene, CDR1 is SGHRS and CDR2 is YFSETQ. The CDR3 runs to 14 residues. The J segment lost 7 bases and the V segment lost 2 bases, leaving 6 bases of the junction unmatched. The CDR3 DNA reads TGCGCCAGCAGCTTAACAGGGGATCGGCAGCCCCAGCATTTT. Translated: CASSLTGDRQPQHF.

The CDR3, as DNA: TGCGCCAGCAGCGGCGGGGGTGGCACCGGGGAGCTGTTTTTT. Its translation: CASSGGGGTGELFF. This rearrangement joins TRBV5-1 to TRBJ2-2; 7 bases match TRBD2. The germline gives CDR1 SGHRS, CDR2 YFSETQ. The CDR3 covers 14 residues. The V segment lost 4 bases and the J segment 4 bases; nucleotides outside the gene matches: 4.

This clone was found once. The CDR3 DNA is TGCCCTTCCACAGGGGACCCCCAAGAGACCCAGTACTTC. It encodes CPSTGDPQETQYF. The V gene is TRBV10-1, the J gene TRBJ2-5, with 7 bases lining up with TRBD1. CDR1 WNHNN and CDR2 SYGVQD come from the germline V gene (reference sequence). The CDR3 is made up of 13 amino acids.

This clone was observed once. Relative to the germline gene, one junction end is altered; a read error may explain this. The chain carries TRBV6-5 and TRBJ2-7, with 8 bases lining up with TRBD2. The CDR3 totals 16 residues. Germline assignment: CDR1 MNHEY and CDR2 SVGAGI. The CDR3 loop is CASSYHSAGDPYEQYF. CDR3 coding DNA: TGTGCCAGCAGTTACCACTCAGCGGGAGACCCCTATGAGCAGTACTTC.

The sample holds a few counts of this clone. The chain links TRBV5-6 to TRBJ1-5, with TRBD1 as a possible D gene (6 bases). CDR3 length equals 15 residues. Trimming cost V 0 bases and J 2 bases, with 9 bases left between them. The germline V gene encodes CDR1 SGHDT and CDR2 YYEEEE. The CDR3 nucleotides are TGTGCCAGCAGCTTGGGTCCAGGGGGCAATCAGCCCCAGCATTTT. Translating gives CASSLGPGGNQPQHF.

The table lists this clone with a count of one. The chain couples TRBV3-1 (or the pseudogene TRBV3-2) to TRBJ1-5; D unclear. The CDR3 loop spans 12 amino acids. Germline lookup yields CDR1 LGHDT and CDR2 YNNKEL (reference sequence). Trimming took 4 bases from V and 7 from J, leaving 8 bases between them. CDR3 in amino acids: CASSLYGQPQHF. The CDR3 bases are TGTGCCAGCAGCCTCTACGGGCAGCCCCAGCATTTT.

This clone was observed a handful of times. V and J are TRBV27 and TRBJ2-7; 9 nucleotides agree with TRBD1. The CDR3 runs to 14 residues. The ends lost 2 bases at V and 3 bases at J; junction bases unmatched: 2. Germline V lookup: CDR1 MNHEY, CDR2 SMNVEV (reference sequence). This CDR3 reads CASSLRGQGYEQYF. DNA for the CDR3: TGTGCCAGCAGTTTAAGGGGACAGGGCTACGAGCAGTACTTC.

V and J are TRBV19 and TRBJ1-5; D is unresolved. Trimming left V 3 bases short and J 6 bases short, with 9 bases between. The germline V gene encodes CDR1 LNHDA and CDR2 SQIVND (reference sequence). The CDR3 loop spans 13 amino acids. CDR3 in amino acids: CASSIPLAQPQHF. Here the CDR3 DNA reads TGTGCCAGTAGTATCCCCCTAGCTCAGCCCCAGCATTTT.

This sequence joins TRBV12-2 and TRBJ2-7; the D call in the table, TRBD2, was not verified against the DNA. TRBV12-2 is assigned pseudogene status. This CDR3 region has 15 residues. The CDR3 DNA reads TGTGCAAGTCGCTCGCTAGCGGAGAGCTCCTACGAGCAGTACTTC. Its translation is CASRSLAESSYEQYF.

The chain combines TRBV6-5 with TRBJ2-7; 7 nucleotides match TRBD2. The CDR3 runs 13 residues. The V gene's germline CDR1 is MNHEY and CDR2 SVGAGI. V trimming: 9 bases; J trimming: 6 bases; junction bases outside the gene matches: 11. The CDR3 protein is CASWSGNWLEQYF. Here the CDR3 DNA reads TGTGCCAGTTGGAGCGGGAACTGGCTCGAGCAGTACTTC.

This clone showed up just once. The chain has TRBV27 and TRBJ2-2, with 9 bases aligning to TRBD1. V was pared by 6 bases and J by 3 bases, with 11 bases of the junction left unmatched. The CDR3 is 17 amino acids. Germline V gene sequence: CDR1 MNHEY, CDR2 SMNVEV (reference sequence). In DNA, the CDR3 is TGTGCCAGCAGGATCAACAGGGACAGGGCTTACACCGGGGAGCTGTTTTTT. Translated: CASRINRDRAYTGELFF.

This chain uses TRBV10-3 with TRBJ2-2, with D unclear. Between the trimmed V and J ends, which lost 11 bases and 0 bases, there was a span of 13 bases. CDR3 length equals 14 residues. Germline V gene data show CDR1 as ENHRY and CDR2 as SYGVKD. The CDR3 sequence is CASSWAPNTGELFF. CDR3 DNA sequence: TGTGCCTCCTCGTGGGCGCCGAACACCGGGGAGCTGTTTTTT.

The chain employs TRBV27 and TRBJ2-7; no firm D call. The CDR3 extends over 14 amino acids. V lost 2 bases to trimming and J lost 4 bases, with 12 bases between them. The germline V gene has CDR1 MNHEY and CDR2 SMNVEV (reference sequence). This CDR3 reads CASSLGRNRYEQYF. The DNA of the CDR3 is TGTGCCAGCAGTTTAGGCAGGAATCGGTACGAGCAGTACTTC.

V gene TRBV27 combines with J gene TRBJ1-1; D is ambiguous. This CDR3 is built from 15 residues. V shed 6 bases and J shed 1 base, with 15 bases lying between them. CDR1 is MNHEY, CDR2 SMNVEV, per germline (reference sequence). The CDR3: CASSENLGGNTEAFF. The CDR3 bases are TGTGCCAGCAGCGAAAACTTAGGAGGGAACACTGAAGCTTTCTTT.

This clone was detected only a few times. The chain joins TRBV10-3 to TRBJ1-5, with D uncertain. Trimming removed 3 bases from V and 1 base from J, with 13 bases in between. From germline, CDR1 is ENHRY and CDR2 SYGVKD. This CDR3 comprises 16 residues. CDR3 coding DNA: TGTGCCATCAGTGACGAGGGAGGGTCCAGCAATCAGCCCCAGCATTTT. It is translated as CAISDEGGSSNQPQHF.

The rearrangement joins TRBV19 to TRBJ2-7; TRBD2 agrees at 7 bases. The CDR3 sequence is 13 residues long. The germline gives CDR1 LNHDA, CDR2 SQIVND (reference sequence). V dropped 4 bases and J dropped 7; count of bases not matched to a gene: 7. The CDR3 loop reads CASSTSGASEQYF. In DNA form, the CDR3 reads TGTGCCAGTAGTACCAGCGGGGCAAGTGAGCAGTACTTC.

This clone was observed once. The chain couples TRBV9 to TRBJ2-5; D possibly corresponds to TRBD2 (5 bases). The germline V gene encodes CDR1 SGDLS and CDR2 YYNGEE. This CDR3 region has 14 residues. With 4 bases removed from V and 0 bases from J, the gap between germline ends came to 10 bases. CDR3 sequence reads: CASSPGLNQETQYF. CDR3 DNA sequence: TGTGCCAGCAGCCCCGGACTGAACCAAGAGACCCAGTACTTC. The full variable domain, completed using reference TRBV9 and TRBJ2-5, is DSGVTQTPKHLITATGQRVTLRCSPRSGDLSVYWYQQSLDQGLQFLIQYYNGEERAKGNILERFSAQQFPDLHSELNLSSLELGDSALYFCASSPGLNQETQYFGPGTRLLVL.

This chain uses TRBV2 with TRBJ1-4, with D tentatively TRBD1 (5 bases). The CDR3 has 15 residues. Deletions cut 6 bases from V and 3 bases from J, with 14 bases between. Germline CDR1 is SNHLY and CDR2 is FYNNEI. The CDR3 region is CASRAGGTANEKLFF. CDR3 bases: TGTGCCAGCAGGGCCGGCGGGACGGCTAATGAAAAACTGTTTTTT.

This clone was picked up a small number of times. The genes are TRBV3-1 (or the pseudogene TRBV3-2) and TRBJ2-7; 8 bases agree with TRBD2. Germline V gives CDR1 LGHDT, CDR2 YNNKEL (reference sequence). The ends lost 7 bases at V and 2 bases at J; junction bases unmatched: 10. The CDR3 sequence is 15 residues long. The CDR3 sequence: CASTRGLADTYEQYF. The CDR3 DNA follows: TGTGCCAGCACCAGAGGACTAGCCGACACCTACGAGCAGTACTTC.

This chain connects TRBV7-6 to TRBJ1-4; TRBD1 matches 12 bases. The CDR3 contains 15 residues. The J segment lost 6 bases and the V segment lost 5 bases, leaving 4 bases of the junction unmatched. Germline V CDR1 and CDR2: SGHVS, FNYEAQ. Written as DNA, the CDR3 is TGTGCCAGCAGCCCAGGGACAGGGGGCGATGAAAAACTGTTTTTT. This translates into CASSPGTGGDEKLFF. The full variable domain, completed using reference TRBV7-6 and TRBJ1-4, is GAGVSQSPRYKVTKRGQDVALRCDPISGHVSLYWYRQALGQGPEFLTYFNYEAQQDKSGLPNDRFSAERPEGSISTLTIQRTEQRDSAMYRCASSPGTGGDEKLFFGSGTQLSVL.

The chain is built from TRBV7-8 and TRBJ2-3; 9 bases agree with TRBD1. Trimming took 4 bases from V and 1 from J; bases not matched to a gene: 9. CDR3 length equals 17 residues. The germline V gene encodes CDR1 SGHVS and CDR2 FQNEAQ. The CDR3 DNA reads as TGTGCCAGCAGCTCCCGGACAGGGGCTTTCGGCACAGATACGCAGTATTTT. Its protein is CASSSRTGAFGTDTQYF.

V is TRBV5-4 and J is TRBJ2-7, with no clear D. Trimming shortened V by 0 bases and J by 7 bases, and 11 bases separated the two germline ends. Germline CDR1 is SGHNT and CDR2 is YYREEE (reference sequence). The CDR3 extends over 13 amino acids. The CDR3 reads CASSLVPLREQYF. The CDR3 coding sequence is TGTGCCAGCAGCTTGGTCCCATTGCGGGAGCAGTACTTC.